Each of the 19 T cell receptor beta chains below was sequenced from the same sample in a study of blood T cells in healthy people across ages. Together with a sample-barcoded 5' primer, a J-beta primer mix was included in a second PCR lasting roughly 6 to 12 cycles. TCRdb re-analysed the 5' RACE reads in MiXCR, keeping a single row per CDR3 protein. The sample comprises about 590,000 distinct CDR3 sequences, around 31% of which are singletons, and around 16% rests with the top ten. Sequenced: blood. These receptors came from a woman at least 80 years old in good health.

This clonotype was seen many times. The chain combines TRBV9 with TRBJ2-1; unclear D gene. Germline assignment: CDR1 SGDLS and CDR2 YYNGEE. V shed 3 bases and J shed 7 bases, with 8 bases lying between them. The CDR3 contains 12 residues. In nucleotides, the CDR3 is TGTGCCAGCAGCGAGACAACAAATGAGCAGTTCTTC. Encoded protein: CASSETTNEQFF.

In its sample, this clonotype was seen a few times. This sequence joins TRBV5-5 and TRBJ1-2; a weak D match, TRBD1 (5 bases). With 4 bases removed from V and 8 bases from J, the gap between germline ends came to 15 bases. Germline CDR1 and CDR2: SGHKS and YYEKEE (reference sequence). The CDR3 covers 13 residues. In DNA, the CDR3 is TGTGCCAGCAGCCTGGCAGGGAGGGAGGGCTACACCTTC. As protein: CASSLAGREGYTF. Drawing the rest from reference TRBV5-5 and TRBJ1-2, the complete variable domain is DAGVTQSPTHLIKTRGQQVTLRCSPISGHKSVSWYQQVLGQGPQFIFQYYEKEERGRGNFPDRFSARQFPNYSSELNVNALLLGDSALYLCASSLAGREGYTFGSGTRLTVV.

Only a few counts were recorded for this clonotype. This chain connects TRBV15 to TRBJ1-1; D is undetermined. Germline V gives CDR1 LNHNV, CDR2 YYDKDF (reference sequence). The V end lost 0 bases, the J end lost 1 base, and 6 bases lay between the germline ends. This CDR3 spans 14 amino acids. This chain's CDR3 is CATSRDIRNTEAFF. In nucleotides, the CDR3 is TGTGCCACCAGCAGAGACATCCGGAACACTGAAGCTTTCTTT.

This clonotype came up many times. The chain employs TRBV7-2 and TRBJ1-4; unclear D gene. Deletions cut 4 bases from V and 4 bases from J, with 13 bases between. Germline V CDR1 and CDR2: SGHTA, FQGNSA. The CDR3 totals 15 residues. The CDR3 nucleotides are TGTGCCAGCAGCTCCGAGGGCAGGAATAATGAAAAACTGTTTTTT. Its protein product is CASSSEGRNNEKLFF.

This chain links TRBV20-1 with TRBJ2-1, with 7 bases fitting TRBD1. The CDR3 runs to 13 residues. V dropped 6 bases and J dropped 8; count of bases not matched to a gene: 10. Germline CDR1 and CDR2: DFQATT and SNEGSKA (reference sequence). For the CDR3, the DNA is TGCAGTGCCGTACAGGGGTTTAGCGATGAGCAGTTCTTC. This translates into CSAVQGFSDEQFF.

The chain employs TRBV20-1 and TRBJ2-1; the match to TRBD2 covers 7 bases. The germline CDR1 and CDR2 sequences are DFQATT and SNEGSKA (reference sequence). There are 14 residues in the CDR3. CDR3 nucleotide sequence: TGCGGTGTAGGGAGGGTAAGCTCCTACAATGAGCAGTTCTTC. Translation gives CGVGRVSSYNEQFF.

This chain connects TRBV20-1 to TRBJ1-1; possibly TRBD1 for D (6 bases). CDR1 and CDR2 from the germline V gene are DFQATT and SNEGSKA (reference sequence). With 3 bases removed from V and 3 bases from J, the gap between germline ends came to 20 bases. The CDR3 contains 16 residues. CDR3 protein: CSASGHLQGKDTEAFF. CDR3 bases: TGCAGTGCTAGCGGGCACCTACAGGGAAAAGACACTGAAGCTTTCTTT.

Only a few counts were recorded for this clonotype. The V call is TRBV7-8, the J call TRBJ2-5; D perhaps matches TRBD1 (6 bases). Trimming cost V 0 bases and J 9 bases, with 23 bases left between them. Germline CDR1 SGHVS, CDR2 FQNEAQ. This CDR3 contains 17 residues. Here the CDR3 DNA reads TGTGCCAGCAGCTTAGCCCATGGACAGTCTCCCAAGAGGGCCCAGTACTTC. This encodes CASSLAHGQSPKRAQYF.

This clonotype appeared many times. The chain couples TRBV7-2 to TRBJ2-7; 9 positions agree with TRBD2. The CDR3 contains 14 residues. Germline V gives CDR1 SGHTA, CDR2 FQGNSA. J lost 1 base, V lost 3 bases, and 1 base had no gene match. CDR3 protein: CASSFGLASYEQYF. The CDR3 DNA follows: TGTGCCAGCAGCTTCGGACTAGCGTCCTACGAGCAGTACTTC.

CDR3 sequence (DNA): TGTGCCAGCAGTTCAACAGGGGACCAGTTCTTC. Protein sequence: CASSSTGDQFF. The genes are TRBV6-2 or TRBV6-3 and TRBJ2-1; 7 bases agree with TRBD1. After removal of 4 bases from V and 13 bases from J, the junction contained 4 bases not matched to a gene. This CDR3 region has 11 residues. In germline, CDR1 is MNHEY, CDR2 SVGEGT.

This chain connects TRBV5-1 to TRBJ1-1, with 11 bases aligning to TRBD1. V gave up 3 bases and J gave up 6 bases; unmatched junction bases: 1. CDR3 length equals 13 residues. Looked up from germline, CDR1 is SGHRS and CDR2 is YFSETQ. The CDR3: CASSSGQGAEAFF. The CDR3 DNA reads TGCGCCAGCAGCTCGGGACAGGGGGCTGAAGCTTTCTTT.

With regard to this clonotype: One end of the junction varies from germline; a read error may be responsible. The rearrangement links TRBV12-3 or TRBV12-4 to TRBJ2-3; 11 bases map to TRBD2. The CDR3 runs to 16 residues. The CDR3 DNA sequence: TGTGCCAGCAGTATAGCGGGGGGGCTATACACAGATACGCAGTATTTT. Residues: CASSIAGGLYTDTQYF.

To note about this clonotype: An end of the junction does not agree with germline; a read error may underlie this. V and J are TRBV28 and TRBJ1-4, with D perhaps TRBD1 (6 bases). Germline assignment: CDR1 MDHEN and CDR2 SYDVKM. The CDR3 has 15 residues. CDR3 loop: CVSSRQQGDNEKLFF. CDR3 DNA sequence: TGTGTCAGCAGTCGACAACAGGGTGATAATGAAAAACTGTTTTTT.

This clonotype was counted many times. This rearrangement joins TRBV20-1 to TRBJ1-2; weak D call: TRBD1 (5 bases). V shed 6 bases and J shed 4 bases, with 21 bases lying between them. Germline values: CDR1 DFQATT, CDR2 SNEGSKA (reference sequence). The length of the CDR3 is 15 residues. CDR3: CSATGTKNRGYGYTF. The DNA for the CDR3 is TGCAGTGCAACCGGGACGAAAAATCGGGGCTATGGCTACACCTTC.

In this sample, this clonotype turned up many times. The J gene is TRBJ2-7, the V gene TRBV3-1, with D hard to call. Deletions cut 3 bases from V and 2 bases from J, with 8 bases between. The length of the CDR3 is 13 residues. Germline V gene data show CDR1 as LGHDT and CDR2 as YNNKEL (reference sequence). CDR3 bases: TGTGCCAGCAGCCACCCGAGTACCTACGAGCAGTACTTC. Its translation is CASSHPSTYEQYF.

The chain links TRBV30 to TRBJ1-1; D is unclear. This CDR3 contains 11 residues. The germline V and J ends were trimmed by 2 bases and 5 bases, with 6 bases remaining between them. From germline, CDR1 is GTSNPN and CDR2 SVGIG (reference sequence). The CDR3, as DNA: TGTGCCTGGAGTAGGGAAACTGAAGCTTTCTTT. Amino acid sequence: CAWSRETEAFF.

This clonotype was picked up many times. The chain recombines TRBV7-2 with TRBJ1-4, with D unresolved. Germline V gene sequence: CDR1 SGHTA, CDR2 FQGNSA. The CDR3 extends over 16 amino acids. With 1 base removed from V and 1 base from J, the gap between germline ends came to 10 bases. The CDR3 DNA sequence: TGTGCCAGCAGCTTAGTCTCGGTTGAAACTAATGAAAAACTGTTTTTT. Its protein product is CASSLVSVETNEKLFF.

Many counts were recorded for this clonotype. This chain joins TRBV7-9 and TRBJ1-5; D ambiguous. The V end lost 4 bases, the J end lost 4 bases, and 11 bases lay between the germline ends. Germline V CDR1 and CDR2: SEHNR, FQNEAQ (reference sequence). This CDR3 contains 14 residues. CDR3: CASSSRSQNQPQHF. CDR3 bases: TGTGCCAGCAGCTCCCGTTCTCAGAATCAGCCCCAGCATTTT.

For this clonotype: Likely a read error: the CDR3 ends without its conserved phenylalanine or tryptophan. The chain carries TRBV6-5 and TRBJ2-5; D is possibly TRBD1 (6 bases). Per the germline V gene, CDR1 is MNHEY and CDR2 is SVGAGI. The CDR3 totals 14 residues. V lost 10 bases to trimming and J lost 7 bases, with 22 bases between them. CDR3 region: CANGYLRTDGTQYV. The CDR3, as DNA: TGTGCCAACGGTTACCTTCGGACAGACGGGACCCAGTACGTC.